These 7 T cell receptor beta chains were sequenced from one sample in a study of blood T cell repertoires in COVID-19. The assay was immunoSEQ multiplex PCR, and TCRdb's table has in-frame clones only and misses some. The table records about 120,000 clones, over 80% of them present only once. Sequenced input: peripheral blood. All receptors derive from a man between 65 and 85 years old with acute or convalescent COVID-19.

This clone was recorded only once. The CDR3 spells CASTRTGNPFQETQYF. For the CDR3, the DNA is TGTGCCAGTACACGGACAGGGAACCCCTTCCAAGAGACCCAGTACTTC. This chain joins TRBV19 and TRBJ2-5, with 8 bases matching TRBD1. Trimming cost V 7 bases and J 1 base; bases outside gene matches: 11. Germline-derived CDR1 and CDR2 are LNHDA and SQIVND (reference sequence). The CDR3 runs to 16 residues.

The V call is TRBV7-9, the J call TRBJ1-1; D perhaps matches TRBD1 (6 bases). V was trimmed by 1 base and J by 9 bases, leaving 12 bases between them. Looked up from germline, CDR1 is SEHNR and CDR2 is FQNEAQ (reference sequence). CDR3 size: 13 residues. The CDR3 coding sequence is TGTGCCAGCAGCTTAGGGACAGACTATAAAGCTTTCTTT. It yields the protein CASSLGTDYKAFF.

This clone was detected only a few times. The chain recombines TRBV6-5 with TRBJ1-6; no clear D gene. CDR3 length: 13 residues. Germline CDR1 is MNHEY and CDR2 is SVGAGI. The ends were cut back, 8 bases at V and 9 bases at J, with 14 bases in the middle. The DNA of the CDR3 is TGTGCCAGCGAGCGGGCTGGAATTTCACCCCTCCACTTT. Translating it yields CASERAGISPLHF.

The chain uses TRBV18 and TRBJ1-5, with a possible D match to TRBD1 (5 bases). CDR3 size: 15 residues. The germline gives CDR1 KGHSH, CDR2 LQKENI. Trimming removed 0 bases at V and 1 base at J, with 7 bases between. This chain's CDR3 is CASSPPGGSNQPQHF. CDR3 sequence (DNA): TGTGCCAGCTCACCACCGGGGGGGAGCAATCAGCCCCAGCATTTT.

CDR3 nucleotide sequence: TGCAGCCCGGGACTAGCGGAGCAGTTCTTC. Translating it yields CSPGLAEQFF. V usage is TRBV20-1 and J usage is TRBJ2-1; 10 bases are shared with TRBD2. The CDR3 has 10 amino acids. CDR1 is DFQATT and CDR2 is SNEGSKA in the germline V gene (reference sequence).

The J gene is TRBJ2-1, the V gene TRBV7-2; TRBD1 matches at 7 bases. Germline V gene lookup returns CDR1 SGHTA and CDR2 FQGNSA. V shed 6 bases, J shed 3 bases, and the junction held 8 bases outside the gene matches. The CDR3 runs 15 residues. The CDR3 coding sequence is TGTGCCAGCAGACTACAGGGGTCCTACTACAATGAGCAGTTCTTC. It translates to CASRLQGSYYNEQFF. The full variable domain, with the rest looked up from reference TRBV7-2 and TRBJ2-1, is GAGVSQSPSNKVTEKGKDVELRCDPISGHTALYWYRQSLGQGLEFLIYFQGNSAPDKSGLPSDRFSAERTGGSVSTLTIQRTQQEDSAVYLCASRLQGSYYNEQFFGPGTRLTVL.

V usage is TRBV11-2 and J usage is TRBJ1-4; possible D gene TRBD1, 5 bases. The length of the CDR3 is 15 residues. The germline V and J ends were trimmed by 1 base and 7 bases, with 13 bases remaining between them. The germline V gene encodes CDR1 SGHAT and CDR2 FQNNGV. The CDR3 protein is CASSLGWQGGEKLFF. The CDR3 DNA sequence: TGTGCCAGCAGCTTAGGCTGGCAGGGCGGTGAAAAACTGTTTTTT.